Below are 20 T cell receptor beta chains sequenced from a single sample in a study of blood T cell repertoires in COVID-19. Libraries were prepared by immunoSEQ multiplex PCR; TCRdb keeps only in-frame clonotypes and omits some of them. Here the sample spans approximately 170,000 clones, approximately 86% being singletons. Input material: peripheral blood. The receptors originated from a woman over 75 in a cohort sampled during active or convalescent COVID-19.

CDR3 nucleotide sequence: TGTGCCAGCAGTTTATATCGACAGTCATATGGCTACACCTTC. This encodes CASSLYRQSYGYTF. J is TRBJ1-2 and V is TRBV28; possibly TRBD1 for D (5 bases). V lost 1 base to trimming and J lost 5 bases, with 11 bases between them. Germline CDR1 MDHEN, CDR2 SYDVKM. The CDR3 spans 14 residues.

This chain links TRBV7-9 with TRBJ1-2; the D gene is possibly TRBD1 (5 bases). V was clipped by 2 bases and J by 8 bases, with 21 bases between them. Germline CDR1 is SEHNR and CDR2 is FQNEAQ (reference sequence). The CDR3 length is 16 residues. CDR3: CASSLSLRAGLGGYTF. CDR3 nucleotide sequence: TGTGCCAGCAGCTTAAGCTTACGAGCGGGACTGGGCGGCTACACCTTC.

The CDR3 DNA follows: TGTGCCAGCAAGGAAACCGGACTAGCGGGATATAATGAGCAGTTCTTC. This gives the protein CASKETGLAGYNEQFF. The rearrangement links TRBV2 to TRBJ2-1; TRBD2 agrees at 12 bases. CDR1 and CDR2 from the germline V gene are SNHLY and FYNNEI. The CDR3 runs 16 residues. V gave up 7 bases and J gave up 7 bases; unmatched junction bases: 11.

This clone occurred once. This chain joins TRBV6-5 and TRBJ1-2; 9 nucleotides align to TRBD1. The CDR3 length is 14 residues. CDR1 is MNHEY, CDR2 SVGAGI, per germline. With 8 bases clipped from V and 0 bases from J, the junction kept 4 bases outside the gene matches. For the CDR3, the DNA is TGTGCCAGCGACCGACAGGGGGCTAACTATGGCTACACCTTC. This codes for CASDRQGANYGYTF.

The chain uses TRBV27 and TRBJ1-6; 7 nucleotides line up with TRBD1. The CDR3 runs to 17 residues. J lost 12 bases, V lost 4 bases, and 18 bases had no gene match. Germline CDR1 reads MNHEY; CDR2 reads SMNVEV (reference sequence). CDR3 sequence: CASSSDRDRYTRGPLHF. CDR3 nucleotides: TGTGCCAGCAGTTCAGACAGGGATCGTTATACAAGGGGACCCCTCCACTTT.

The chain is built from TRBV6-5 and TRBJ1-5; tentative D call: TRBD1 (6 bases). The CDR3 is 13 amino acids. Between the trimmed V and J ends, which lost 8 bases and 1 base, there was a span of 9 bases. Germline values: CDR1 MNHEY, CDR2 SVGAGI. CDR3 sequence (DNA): TGTGCCAGCCACAGGGAGAGCAATCAGCCCCAGCATTTT. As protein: CASHRESNQPQHF.

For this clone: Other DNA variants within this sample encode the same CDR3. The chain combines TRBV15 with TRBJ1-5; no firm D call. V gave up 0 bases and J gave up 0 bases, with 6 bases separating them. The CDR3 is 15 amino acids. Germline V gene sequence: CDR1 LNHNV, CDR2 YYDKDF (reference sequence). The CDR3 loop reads CATSRDPGSNQPQHF. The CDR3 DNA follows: TGTGCCACCAGCAGAGATCCGGGTAGCAATCAGCCCCAGCATTTT.

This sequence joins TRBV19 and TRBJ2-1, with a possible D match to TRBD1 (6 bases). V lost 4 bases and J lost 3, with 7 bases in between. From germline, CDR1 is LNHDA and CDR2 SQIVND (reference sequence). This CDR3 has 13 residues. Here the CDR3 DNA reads TGTGCCAGTAGTACAGGGGTCTACAATGAGCAGTTCTTC. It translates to CASSTGVYNEQFF.

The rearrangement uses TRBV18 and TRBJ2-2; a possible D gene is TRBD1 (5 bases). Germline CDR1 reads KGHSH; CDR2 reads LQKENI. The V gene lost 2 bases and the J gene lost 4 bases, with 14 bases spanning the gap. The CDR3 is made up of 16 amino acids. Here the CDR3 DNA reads TGTGCCAGCTCACCAGGGGCAGTTTCTGGCACCGGGGAGCTGTTTTTT. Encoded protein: CASSPGAVSGTGELFF.

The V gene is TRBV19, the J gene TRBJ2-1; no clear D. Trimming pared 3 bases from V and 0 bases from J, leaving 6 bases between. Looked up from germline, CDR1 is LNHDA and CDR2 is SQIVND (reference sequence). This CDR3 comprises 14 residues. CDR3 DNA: TGTGCCAGTAGTATTCTTAGCTCCTACAATGAGCAGTTCTTC. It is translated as CASSILSSYNEQFF.

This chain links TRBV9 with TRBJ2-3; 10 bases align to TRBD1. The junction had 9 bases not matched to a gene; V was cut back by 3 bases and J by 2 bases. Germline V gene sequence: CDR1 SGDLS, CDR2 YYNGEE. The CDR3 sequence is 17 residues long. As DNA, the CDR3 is TGTGCCAGCAGCGCAACGGGACAGGGGTTCTACACAGATACGCAGTATTTT. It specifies CASSATGQGFYTDTQYF.

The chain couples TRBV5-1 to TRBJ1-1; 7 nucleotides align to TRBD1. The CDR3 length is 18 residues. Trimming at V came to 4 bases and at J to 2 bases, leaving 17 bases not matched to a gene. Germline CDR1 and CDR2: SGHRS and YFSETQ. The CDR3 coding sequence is TGCGCCAGCAGCCTGCACCAGGCCTCAGGGGGAATTAACACTGAAGCTTTCTTT. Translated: CASSLHQASGGINTEAFF. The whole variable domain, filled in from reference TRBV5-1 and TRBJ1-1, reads KAGVTQTPRYLIKTRGQQVTLSCSPISGHRSVSWYQQTPGQGLQFLFEYFSETQRNKGNFPGRFSGRQFSNSRSEMNVSTLELGDSALYLCASSLHQASGGINTEAFFGQGTRLTVV.

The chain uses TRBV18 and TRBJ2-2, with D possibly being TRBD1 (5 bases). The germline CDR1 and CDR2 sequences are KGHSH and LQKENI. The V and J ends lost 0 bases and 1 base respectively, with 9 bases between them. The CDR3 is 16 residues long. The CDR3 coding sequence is TGTGCCAGCTCACCACCCGTAGGGGTGAACACCGGGGAGCTGTTTTTT. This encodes CASSPPVGVNTGELFF.

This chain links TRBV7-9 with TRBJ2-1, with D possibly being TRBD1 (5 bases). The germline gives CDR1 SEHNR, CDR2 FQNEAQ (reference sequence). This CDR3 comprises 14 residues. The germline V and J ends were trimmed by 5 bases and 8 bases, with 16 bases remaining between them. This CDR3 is CASSPPPQGYEQFF. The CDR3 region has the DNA TGTGCCAGCAGCCCGCCCCCCCAGGGTTATGAGCAGTTCTTC.

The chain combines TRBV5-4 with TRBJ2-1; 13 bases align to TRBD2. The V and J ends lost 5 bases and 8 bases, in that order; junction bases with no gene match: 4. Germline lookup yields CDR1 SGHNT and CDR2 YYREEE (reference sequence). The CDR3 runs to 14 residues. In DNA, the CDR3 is TGTGCCAGCAGACTAGCGGGAGGGCAGGATGAGCAGTTCTTC. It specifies CASRLAGGQDEQFF.

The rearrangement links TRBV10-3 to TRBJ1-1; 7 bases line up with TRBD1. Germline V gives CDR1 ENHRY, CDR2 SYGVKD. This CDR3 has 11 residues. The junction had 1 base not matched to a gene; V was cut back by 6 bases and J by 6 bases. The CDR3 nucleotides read TGTGCCATCAGAGGGGGCCCTGAAGCTTTCTTT. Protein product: CAIRGGPEAFF.

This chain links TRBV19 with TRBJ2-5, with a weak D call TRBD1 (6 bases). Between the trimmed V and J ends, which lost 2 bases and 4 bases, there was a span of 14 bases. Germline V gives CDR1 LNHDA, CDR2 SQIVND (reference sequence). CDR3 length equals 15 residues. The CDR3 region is CASSISRRGGETQYF. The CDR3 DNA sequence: TGTGCCAGTAGTATAAGCCGGAGAGGGGGAGAGACCCAGTACTTC.

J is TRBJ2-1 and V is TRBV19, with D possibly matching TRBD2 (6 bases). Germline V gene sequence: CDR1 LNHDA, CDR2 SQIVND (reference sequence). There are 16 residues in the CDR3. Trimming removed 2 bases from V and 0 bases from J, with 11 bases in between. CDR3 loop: CASSIPGLSSYNEQFF. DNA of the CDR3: TGTGCCAGTAGTATACCGGGACTCAGCTCCTACAATGAGCAGTTCTTC.

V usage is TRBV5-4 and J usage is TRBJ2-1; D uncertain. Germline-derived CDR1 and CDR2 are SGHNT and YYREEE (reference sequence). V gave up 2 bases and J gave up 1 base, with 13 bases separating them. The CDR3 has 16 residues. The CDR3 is CASSLEASESYNEQFF. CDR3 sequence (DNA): TGTGCCAGCAGCTTAGAGGCTAGTGAATCCTACAATGAGCAGTTCTTC.

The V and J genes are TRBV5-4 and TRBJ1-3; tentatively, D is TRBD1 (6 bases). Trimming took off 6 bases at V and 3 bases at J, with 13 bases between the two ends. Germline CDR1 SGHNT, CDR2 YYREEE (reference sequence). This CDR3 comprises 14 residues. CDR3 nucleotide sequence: TGTGCCAGCAACCTACAGGGATTTGGAAACACCATATATTTT. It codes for CASNLQGFGNTIYF.